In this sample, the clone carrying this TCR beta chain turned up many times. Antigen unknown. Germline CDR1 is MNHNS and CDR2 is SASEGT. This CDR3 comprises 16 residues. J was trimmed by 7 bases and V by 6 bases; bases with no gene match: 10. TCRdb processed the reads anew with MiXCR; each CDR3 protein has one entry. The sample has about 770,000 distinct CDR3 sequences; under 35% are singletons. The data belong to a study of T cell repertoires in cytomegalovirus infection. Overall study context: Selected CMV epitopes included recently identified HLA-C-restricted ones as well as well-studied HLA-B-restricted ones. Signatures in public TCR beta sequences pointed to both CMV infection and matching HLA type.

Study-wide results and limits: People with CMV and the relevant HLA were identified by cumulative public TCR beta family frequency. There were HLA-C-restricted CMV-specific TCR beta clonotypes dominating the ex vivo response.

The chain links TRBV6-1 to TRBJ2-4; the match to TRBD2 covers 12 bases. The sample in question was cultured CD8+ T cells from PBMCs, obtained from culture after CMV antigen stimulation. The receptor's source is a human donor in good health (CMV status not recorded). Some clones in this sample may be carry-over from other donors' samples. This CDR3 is CASSPTSGGPGNIQYF. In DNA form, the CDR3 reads TGTGCCAGCAGCCCCACTAGCGGGGGGCCGGGGAACATTCAGTACTTC.